The rows below give T cell receptor beta chains drawn from one sample of a study of blood T cell repertoires in COVID-19. Here immunoSEQ multiplex PCR was the method, and the copy in TCRdb shows in-frame clones only, minus some. The top ten clones hold around 1.6% of a sample with over 80,000 clones, 90% of them seen once. Sequencing was carried out using peripheral blood. These receptor sequences come from a man in his fifties or sixties with acute or convalescent COVID-19. CDR3s include the opening cysteine and the closing phenylalanine or tryptophan. The D gene is left open where the match is weak. Size is omitted from some rows. Given values are once, few, many or a class for expanded clones.

few TRBJ1-1 . TRBV30 TGTGCCGGGACCCTCGAACGAGGGGGAACTGAAGCTTTCTTT CAGTLERGGTEAFF
. TRBJ1-1 . TRBV21-1 TGTGCCAGCAGCAAAGAGGGGGACAGGTTGAACACTGAAGCTTTCTTT CASSKEGDRLNTEAFF
. TRBJ2-7 . TRBV7-2 TGTGCCAGCAGCCAAGGGGTGAGTCCCTACGAGCAGTACTTC CASSQGVSPYEQYF
. TRBJ1-6 TRBD1 TRBV19 TGTGCCAGTAGTACAGGGGGAGCTTATTCACCCCTCCACTTT CASSTGGAYSPLHF
. TRBJ2-1 TRBD2 TRBV7-8 TGTGCCAGCAGCTTTCTTTTTAGCGGCGGGAGAAACGACAATGAGCAGTTCTTC CASSFLFSGGRNDNEQFF
few TRBJ1-1 . TRBV2 TGTGCCAGCAGTGAAAAGGGGATGAACACTGAAGCTTTCTTT CASSEKGMNTEAFF
once TRBJ2-7 TRBD2 TRBV9 TGTGCCAGCAGCCAAGGACTAGCAGTAGAGCAGTACTTC CASSQGLAVEQYF
. TRBJ1-1 . TRBV4-2 TGTGCCAGCAGCCCACCGGACAGGAACACTGAAGCTTTCTTT CASSPPDRNTEAFF
. TRBJ1-1 . TRBV19 TGTGCCAGTACTATAGACGGAGGGCTTGAAGCTTTCTTT CASTIDGGLEAFF
once TRBJ1-1 . TRBV2 TGTGCCAGCAGGATGGGACACCTGAACACTGAAGCTTTCTTT CASRMGHLNTEAFF
. TRBJ2-4 . TRBV29-1 TGCAGCGTTCTCGGACAGAACTTAGCCAAAAACATTCAGTACTTC CSVLGQNLAKNIQYF
. TRBJ2-2 . TRBV28 TGTGCCAGCAGTTTGAACAGGGGGGGCGGCGGGGAGCTGTTTTTT CASSLNRGGGGELFF
. TRBJ1-1 TRBD1 TRBV6-5 TGTGCCAGCACTACGACAGGGAAGAGGACTGAAGCTTTCTTT CASTTTGKRTEAFF
. TRBJ2-7 TRBD2 TRBV27 TGTGCCAGCAGTAGAGCCCAGCGGGAGTACGAGCAGTACTTC CASSRAQREYEQYF
medium-sized TRBJ1-3 TRBD1 TRBV2 TGTGCCAGCAGCCGAAACAGGGGGCCTGGAAACACCATATATTTT CASSRNRGPGNTIYF
once TRBJ1-1 . TRBV6-2/TRBV6-3 TGTGCCAGCAGTTACAGGGGCGGAAGACGAACGAACACTGAAGCTTTCTTT CASSYRGGRRTNTEAFF
. TRBJ1-2 . TRBV6-5 TGTGCCAGCGCCGGGGGGGCCGGGGCTGGCTACACCTTC CASAGGAGAGYTF
. TRBJ1-1 TRBD1 TRBV19 TGTGCCAGTATGGGGACAGGGAGCAACACTGAAGCTTTCTTT CASMGTGSNTEAFF
. TRBJ1-1 . TRBV7-9 TGTGCCAGCACCTCGGGAGGGATTGTGACTGAAGCTTTCTTT CASTSGGIVTEAFF
. TRBJ2-2 TRBD2 TRBV7-2 TGTGCCAGCAGCTTAGGACTAGCGGGACCCGGGGAGCTGTTTTTT CASSLGLAGPGELFF
. TRBJ2-2 . TRBV6-6 TGTGCCGCAAGAGAGGCCTCGAACACCGGGGAGCTGTTTTTT CAAREASNTGELFF
. TRBJ1-1 TRBD1 TRBV28 TGTGCCGGGACAGCAGACATGAACACTGAAGCTTTCTTT CAGTADMNTEAFF
. TRBJ1-4 . TRBV7-9 TGTGCCAGCAGCTCGACCGGACAGTCCGCAACTAATGAAAAACTGTTTTTT CASSSTGQSATNEKLFF
. TRBJ2-2 . TRBV25-1 TGTGCCAGCAGTCCAATCGACACACAGGAGTACACCGGGGAGCTGTTTTTT CASSPIDTQEYTGELFF
. TRBJ2-3 TRBD2 TRBV6-2/TRBV6-3 TGTGCCAGCAGTTACGGTACCGCGGGAGCAGCGGAAGATACGCAGTATTTT CASSYGTAGAAEDTQYF